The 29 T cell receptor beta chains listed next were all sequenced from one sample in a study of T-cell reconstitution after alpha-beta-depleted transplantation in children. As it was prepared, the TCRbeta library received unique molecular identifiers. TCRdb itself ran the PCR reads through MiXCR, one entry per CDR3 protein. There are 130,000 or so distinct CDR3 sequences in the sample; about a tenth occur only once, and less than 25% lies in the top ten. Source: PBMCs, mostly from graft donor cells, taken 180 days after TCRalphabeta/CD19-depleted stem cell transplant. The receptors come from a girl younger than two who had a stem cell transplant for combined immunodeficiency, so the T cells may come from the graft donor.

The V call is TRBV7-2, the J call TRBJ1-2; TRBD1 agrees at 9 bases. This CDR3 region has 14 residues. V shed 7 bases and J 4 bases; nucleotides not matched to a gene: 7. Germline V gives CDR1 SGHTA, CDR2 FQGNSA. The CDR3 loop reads CASTTRQGVYGYTF. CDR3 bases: TGTGCCAGCACTACGAGACAGGGGGTCTATGGCTACACCTTC. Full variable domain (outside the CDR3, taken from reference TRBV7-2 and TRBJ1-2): GAGVSQSPSNKVTEKGKDVELRCDPISGHTALYWYRQSLGQGLEFLIYFQGNSAPDKSGLPSDRFSAERTGGSVSTLTIQRTQQEDSAVYLCASTTRQGVYGYTFGSGTRLTVV.

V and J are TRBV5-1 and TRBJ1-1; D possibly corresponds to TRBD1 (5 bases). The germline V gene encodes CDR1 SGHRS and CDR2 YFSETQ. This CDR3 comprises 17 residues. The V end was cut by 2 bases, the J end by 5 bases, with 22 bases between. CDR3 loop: CASSLSDGGSVRTEAFF. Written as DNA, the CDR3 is TGCGCCAGCAGCTTATCGGACGGGGGATCGGTAAGGACTGAAGCTTTCTTT.

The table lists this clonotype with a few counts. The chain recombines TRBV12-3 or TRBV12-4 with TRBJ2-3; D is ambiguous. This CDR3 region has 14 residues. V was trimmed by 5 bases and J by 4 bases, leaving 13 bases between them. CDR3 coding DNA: TGTGCCAGCAGTCCCCGACCCAGAGCAGATACGCAGTATTTT. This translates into CASSPRPRADTQYF.

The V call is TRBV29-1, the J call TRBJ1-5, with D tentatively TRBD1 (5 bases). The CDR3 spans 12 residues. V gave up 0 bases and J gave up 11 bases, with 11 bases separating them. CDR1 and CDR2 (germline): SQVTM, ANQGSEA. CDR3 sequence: CSVEDQGTSQHF. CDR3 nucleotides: TGCAGCGTTGAAGATCAAGGGACTTCCCAGCATTTT. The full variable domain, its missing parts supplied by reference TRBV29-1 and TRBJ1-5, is SAVISQKPSRDICQRGTSLTIQCQVDSQVTMMFWYRQQPGQSLTLIATANQGSEATYESGFVIDKFPISRPNLTFSTLTVSNMSPEDSSIYLCSVEDQGTSQHFGDGTRLSIL.

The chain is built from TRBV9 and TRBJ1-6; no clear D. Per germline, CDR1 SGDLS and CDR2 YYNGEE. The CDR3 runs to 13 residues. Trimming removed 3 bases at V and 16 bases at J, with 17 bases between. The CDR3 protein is CASSGSPQNQLHF. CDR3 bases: TGTGCCAGCAGCGGCTCCCCCCAAAATCAGCTCCACTTT.

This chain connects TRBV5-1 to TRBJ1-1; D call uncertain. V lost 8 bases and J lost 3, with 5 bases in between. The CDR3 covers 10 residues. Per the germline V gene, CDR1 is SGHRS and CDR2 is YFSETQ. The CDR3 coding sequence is TGCGCCAGACTGCACACTGAAGCTTTCTTT. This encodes CARLHTEAFF. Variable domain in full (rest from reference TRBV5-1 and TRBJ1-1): KAGVTQTPRYLIKTRGQQVTLSCSPISGHRSVSWYQQTPGQGLQFLFEYFSETQRNKGNFPGRFSGRQFSNSRSEMNVSTLELGDSALYLCARLHTEAFFGQGTRLTVV.

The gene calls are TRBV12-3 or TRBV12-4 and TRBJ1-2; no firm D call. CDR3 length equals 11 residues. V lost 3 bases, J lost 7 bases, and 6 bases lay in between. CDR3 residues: CASSFASGYTF. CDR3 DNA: TGTGCCAGCAGTTTTGCAAGTGGCTACACCTTC.

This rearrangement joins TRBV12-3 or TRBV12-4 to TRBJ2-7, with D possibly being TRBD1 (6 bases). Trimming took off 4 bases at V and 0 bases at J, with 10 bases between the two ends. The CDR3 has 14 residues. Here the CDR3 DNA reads TGTGCCAGCAGTTATCAGACAGGCTCCTACGAGCAGTACTTC. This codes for CASSYQTGSYEQYF.

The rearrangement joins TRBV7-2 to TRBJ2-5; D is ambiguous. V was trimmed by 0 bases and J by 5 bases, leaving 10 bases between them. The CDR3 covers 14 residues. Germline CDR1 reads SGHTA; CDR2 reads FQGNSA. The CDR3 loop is CASSLASTRETQYF. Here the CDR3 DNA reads TGTGCCAGCAGCTTAGCGAGCACCCGGGAGACCCAGTACTTC.

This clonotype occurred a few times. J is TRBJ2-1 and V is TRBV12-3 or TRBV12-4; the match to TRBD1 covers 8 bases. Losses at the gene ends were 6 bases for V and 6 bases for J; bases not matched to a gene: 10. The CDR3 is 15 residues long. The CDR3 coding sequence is TGTGCCAGCAGCCCCCCCCCAGGGGGCTTCAATGAGCAGTTCTTC. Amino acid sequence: CASSPPPGGFNEQFF.

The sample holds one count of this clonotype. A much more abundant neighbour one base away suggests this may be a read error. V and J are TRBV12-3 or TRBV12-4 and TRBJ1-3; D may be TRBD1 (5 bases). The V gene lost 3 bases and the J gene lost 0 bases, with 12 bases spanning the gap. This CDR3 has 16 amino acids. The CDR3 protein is CASSFYQGLSGNTIYF. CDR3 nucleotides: TGTGCCAGCAGTTTTTACCAGGGACTCTCTGGAAACACCATATATTTT.

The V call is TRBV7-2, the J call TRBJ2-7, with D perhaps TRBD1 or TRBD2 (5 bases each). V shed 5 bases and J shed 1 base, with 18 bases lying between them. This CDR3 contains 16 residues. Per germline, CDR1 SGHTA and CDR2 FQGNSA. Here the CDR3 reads CASSPLRGGGSYEQYF. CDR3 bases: TGTGCCAGCAGCCCACTTAGGGGTGGGGGATCCTACGAGCAGTACTTC.

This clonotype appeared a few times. CDR3 residues: CASSPLRGDNEKLFF. As DNA, the CDR3 is TGTGCCAGCTCACCACTCAGGGGGGATAATGAAAAACTGTTTTTT. The J gene is TRBJ1-4, the V gene TRBV18, with TRBD1 identical over 7 bases. V lost 1 base, J lost 4 bases, and 3 bases stayed unmatched. The CDR3 has 15 residues. Germline values: CDR1 KGHSH, CDR2 LQKENI.

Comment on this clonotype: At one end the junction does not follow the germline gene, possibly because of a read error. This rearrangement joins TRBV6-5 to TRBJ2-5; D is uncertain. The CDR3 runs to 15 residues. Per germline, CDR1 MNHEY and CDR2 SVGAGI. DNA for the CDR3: TGTGCCAGCAGTTACTCGGCAGGATACCAAGGGACCCAGTACTTC. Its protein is CASSYSAGYQGTQYF.

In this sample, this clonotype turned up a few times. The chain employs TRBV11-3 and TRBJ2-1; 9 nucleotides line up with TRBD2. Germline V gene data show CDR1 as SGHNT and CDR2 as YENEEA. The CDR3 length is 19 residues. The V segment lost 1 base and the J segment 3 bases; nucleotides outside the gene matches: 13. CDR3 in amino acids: CASSLGGGVSSHYYNEQFF. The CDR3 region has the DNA TGTGCCAGCAGCTTAGGCGGGGGGGTATCGAGTCATTACTACAATGAGCAGTTCTTC.

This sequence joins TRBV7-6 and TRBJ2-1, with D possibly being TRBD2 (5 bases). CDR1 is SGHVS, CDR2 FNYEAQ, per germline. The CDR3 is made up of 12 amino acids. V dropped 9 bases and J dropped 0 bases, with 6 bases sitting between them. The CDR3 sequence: CASGSSYNEQFF. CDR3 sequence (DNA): TGTGCCAGTGGGAGCTCCTACAATGAGCAGTTCTTC.

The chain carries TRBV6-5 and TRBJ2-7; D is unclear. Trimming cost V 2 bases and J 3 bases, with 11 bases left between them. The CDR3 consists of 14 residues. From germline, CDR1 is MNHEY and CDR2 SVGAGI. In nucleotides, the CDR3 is TGTGCCAGCAGTTACCGGATAAAGGGCTACGAGCAGTACTTC. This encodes CASSYRIKGYEQYF.

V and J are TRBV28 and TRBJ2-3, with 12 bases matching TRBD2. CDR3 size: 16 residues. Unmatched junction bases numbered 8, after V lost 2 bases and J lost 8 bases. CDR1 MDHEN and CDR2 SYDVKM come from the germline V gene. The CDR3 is CASSLGLAGTEPTQYF. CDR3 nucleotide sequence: TGTGCCAGCAGTTTAGGACTAGCGGGGACAGAACCTACGCAGTATTTT.

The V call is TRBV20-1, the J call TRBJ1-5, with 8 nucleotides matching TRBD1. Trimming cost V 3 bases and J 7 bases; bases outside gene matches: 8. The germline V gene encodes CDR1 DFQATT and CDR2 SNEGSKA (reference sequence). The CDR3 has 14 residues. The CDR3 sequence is CSASRGRGRQPQHF. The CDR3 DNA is TGCAGTGCTAGTCGGGGCAGGGGGCGGCAGCCCCAGCATTTT.

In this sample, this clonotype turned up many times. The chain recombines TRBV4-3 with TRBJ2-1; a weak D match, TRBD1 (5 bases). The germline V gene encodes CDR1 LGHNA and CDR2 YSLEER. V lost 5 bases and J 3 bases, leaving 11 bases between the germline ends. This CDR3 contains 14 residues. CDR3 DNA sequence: TGCGCCAGCAGCTGGGCAGGGTACTACAATGAGCAGTTCTTC. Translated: CASSWAGYYNEQFF.

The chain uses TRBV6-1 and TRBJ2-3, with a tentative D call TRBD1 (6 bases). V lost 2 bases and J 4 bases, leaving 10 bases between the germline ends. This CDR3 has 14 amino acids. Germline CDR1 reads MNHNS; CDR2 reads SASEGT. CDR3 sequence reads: CASSEIQGPDTQYF. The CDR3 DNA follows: TGTGCCAGCAGTGAAATACAGGGCCCAGATACGCAGTATTTT.

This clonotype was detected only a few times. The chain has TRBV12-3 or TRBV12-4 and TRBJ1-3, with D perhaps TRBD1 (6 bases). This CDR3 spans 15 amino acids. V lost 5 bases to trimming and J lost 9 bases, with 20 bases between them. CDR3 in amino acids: CASSTGLAGEGTIYF. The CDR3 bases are TGTGCCAGCAGTACAGGGCTCGCCGGTGAGGGCACCATATATTTT.

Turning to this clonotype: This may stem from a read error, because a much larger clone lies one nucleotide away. As DNA, the CDR3 is TGCAGCGTTGTCAGGGACCAAGCGACCCAGTACTTC. Translated, it gives CSVVRDQATQYF. The rearrangement uses TRBV29-1 and TRBJ2-5; D possibly uses TRBD1 or TRBD2 (5 bases each). This CDR3 is built from 12 residues. Germline values: CDR1 SQVTM, CDR2 ANQGSEA.

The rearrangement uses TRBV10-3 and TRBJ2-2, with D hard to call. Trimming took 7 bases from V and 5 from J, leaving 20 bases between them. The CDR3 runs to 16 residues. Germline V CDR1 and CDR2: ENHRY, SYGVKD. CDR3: CAITPQYHEETGELFF. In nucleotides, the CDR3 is TGTGCCATCACTCCCCAATACCACGAAGAAACCGGGGAGCTGTTTTTT.

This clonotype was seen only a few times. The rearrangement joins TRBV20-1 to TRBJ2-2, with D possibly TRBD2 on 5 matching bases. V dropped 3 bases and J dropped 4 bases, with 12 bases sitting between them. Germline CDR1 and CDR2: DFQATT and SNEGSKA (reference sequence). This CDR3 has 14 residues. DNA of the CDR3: TGCAGTGCTAGTACTCCGGGAAGCACCGGGGAGCTGTTTTTT. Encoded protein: CSASTPGSTGELFF.

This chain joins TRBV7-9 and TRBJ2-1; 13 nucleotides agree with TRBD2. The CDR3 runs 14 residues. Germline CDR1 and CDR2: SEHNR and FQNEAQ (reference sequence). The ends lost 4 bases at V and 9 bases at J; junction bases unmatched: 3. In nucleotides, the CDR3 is TGTGCCAGCAGCTCCGGGACTAGCGGGACTGAGCAGTTCTTC. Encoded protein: CASSSGTSGTEQFF.

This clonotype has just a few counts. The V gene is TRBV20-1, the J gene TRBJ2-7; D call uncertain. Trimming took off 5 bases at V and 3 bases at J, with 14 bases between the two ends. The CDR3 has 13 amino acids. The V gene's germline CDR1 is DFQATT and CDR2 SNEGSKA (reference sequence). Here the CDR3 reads CSALRPALYEQYF. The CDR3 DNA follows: TGCAGTGCTTTGCGGCCGGCCCTCTACGAGCAGTACTTC.

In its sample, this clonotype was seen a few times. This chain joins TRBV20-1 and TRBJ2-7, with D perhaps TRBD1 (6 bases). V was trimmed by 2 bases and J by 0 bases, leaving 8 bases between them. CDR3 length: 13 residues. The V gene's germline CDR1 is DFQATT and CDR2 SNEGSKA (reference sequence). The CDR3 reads CSARRTVSYEQYF. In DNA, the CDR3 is TGCAGTGCTAGAAGGACAGTCTCCTACGAGCAGTACTTC.

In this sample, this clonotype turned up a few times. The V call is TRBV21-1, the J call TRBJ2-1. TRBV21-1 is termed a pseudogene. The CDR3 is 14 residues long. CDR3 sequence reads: CASKRPDLINEQFF. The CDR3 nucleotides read TGTGCCAGCAAACGACCAGACCTGATCAATGAGCAGTTCTTC.